This TCR beta chain was recorded in a study of T cell responses to AZD1222 COVID-19 vaccine. Data came from immunoSEQ multiplex PCR; TCRdb stores just in-frame clones and leaves some out. Among over 85,000 clones listed, roughly 90% were seen once. The germline CDR1 and CDR2 sequences are SGHVS and FQNEAQ. This CDR3 region has 16 residues. V gave up 2 bases and J gave up 1 base; unmatched junction bases: 5. Sequences were derived from peripheral blood, sampled on day 0 of AZD1222 vaccination. The rearrangement links TRBV7-8 to TRBJ2-7; 10 nucleotides agree with TRBD2. The receptor was isolated from an adult in good health. CDR3 amino acids: CASSLFVAGGSYEQYF. The CDR3 DNA sequence: TGTGCCAGCAGCTTATTCGTAGCGGGGGGTTCCTACGAGCAGTACTTC.